This TCR beta chain was documented in a study of graft-versus-host responses after intestinal transplantation. Study in general: Recipients underwent multivisceral, liver-intestinal, or isolated intestinal transplants.

The protocol was immunoSEQ multiplex PCR, while the TCRdb copy is restricted to in-frame clones and leaves out a portion. Among about 92,000 clones listed, over 80% were seen once. As for this clone: The target antigen is unknown.

Findings and limits, study-wide: Ileal or blood samples showed some GvH clones first, and such clones were also found in recipient marrow. Declines in HvG clones occurring early post-transplant were associated with peak circulating GvH clone levels. Those patients showing graft-donor T cell macrochimerism displayed high graft-versus-host to host-versus-graft clonal ratios in allografts.

Trimming pared 1 base from V and 4 bases from J, leaving 19 bases between. This CDR3 has 17 amino acids. CDR1 and CDR2 from the germline V gene are MGHDK and SYGVNS. Sample: unstimulated CD8+ T cells sorted from spleen or lymph node cells, taken before intestinal transplant. The origin of this receptor is a human donor who received an intestinal transplant. The rearrangement joins TRBV25-1 to TRBJ1-2, with D possibly TRBD1 on 6 matching bases. The CDR3 DNA is TGTGCCAGCAGTGAATCGGGTGGGGAGGGGGTGACCTATGGCTACACCTTC. Its protein is CASSESGGEGVTYGYTF.